Shown below are 14 T cell receptor beta chains from a single sample sequenced in a study of blood T cell repertoires in COVID-19. Clones were read by immunoSEQ multiplex PCR, and TCRdb kept only the in-frame ones, dropping some. The profile shows roughly 220,000 clones, about 85% of them singletons. The material sequenced was peripheral blood. Receptors originate from a man aged 50 to 60 who had recovered from COVID-19.

This chain connects TRBV20-1 to TRBJ2-7; D gene unclear. Germline assignment: CDR1 DFQATT and CDR2 SNEGSKA (reference sequence). V lost 2 bases, J lost 3 bases, and 5 bases lay in between. The CDR3 consists of 11 residues. For the CDR3, the DNA is TGCAGTGCTAGACCTTTCTACGAGCAGTACTTC. Translated, it gives CSARPFYEQYF.

This clone was counted a single time. The gene calls are TRBV7-9 and TRBJ2-5, with 8 positions matching TRBD1. This CDR3 is 15 amino acids long. Trimming at V came to 5 bases and at J to 5 bases, leaving 10 bases not matched to a gene. Germline-derived CDR1 and CDR2 are SEHNR and FQNEAQ (reference sequence). CDR3 DNA sequence: TGTGCCAGCAGCAGTGGACAGGGCCTTTGGGAGACCCAGTACTTC. This codes for CASSSGQGLWETQYF.

This rearrangement joins TRBV29-1 to TRBJ2-3; D remains ambiguous. The CDR3 is 12 residues long. CDR1 and CDR2 (germline): SQVTM, ANQGSEA. Trimming left V 7 bases short and J 1 base short, with 9 bases between. CDR3 bases: TGCAGCGGAGACTCTCGCACAGATACGCAGTATTTT. As protein: CSGDSRTDTQYF.

The chain joins TRBV4-1 to TRBJ2-6; D remains unclear. Per the germline V gene, CDR1 is MGHRA and CDR2 is YSYEKL. This CDR3 is 18 amino acids long. V lost 4 bases and J 1 base, leaving 17 bases between the germline ends. CDR3 in amino acids: CASSPLTLLTSGANVLTF. The CDR3 coding sequence is TGCGCCAGCAGCCCCCTGACTCTCCTGACGTCTGGGGCCAACGTCCTGACTTTC.

The chain joins TRBV7-9 to TRBJ2-1; D unresolved. The CDR3 is 13 amino acids. V lost 6 bases to trimming and J lost 1 base, with 7 bases between them. The germline CDR1 and CDR2 sequences are SEHNR and FQNEAQ (reference sequence). The CDR3 DNA is TGTGCCAGCAGGCACTTGTCCTACAATGAGCAGTTCTTC. Translated: CASRHLSYNEQFF.

This chain uses TRBV27 with TRBJ1-2, with 8 bases aligning to TRBD1. The trim removed 3 bases at V and 0 bases at J, leaving 15 bases unmatched. This CDR3 is built from 19 residues. The germline V gene has CDR1 MNHEY and CDR2 SMNVEV (reference sequence). Here the CDR3 reads CASSFGITRGHRTNYGYTF. DNA for the CDR3: TGTGCCAGCAGTTTTGGAATTACCAGGGGGCACAGGACTAACTATGGCTACACCTTC.

The genes are TRBV28 and TRBJ2-5; tentative D call: TRBD2 (5 bases). The CDR3 has 14 residues. Trimming shortened V by 1 base and J by 1 base, and 7 bases separated the two germline ends. Germline V gives CDR1 MDHEN, CDR2 SYDVKM. In DNA, the CDR3 is TGTGCCAGCAGTTTATCTAGCTTCCAAGAGACCCAGTACTTC. Its protein product is CASSLSSFQETQYF.

V gene TRBV10-3 combines with J gene TRBJ2-7; D is possibly TRBD1 (5 bases). CDR3 length: 14 amino acids. The V end lost 2 bases, the J end lost 5 bases, and 13 bases lay between the germline ends. The germline V gene has CDR1 ENHRY and CDR2 SYGVKD. CDR3 amino acids: CAISETRAPNEQYF. The CDR3 bases are TGTGCCATCAGTGAGACCAGGGCCCCTAACGAGCAGTACTTC.

This rearrangement joins TRBV5-8 to TRBJ1-6; D may be TRBD1 (5 bases). This CDR3 region has 15 residues. With 1 base removed from V and 7 bases from J, the gap between germline ends came to 12 bases. CDR1 and CDR2 from the germline V gene are SGHTS and YDEGEE. CDR3 amino acids: CASSLLGHTNSPLHF. In DNA form, the CDR3 reads TGTGCCAGCAGCTTGTTAGGACACACAAATTCACCCCTCCACTTT. Full variable domain (rest looked up from reference TRBV5-8 and TRBJ1-6): EAGVTQSPTHLIKTRGQQATLRCSPISGHTSVYWYQQALGLGLQFLLWYDEGEERNRGNFPPRFSGRQFPNYSSELNVNALELEDSALYLCASSLLGHTNSPLHFGNGTRLTVT.

To note about this clone: One end of the junction fails to match germline, which may point to a read error. Other DNA sequences from this sample encode an identical CDR3 as well. The chain joins TRBV11-2 to TRBJ1-3; D possibly corresponds to TRBD1 (5 bases). Germline CDR1 is SGHAT and CDR2 is FQNNGV. The CDR3 covers 12 residues. DNA for the CDR3: TGTGCCAGCAGCTGGGGCGGAGCTTCTCTCCATTTT. Protein sequence: CASSWGGASLHF.

V usage is TRBV7-6 and J usage is TRBJ2-3, with TRBD1 matching 7 bases. Looked up from germline, CDR1 is SGHVS and CDR2 is FNYEAQ. CDR3 length equals 15 residues. V shed 3 bases and J 2 bases; nucleotides not matched to a gene: 5. The CDR3 nucleotides read TGTGCCAGCAGCTTCCGGGACAGTTCCACAGATACGCAGTATTTT. Its translation is CASSFRDSSTDTQYF.

The V call is TRBV5-4, the J call TRBJ2-3, with TRBD2 matching 10 bases. The ends lost 0 bases at V and 5 bases at J; junction bases unmatched: 6. This CDR3 is built from 16 residues. CDR1 and CDR2 from the germline V gene are SGHNT and YYREEE (reference sequence). The CDR3 reads CASSLGLAGVGDTQYF. CDR3 nucleotide sequence: TGTGCCAGCAGCTTGGGTCTAGCGGGAGTTGGAGATACGCAGTATTTT.

This clone occurred a few times. The genes are TRBV3-1 (or the pseudogene TRBV3-2) and TRBJ2-7, with D tentatively TRBD2 (6 bases). The ends were cut back, 0 bases at V and 4 bases at J, with 16 bases in the middle. The CDR3 totals 16 residues. Germline values: CDR1 LGHDT, CDR2 YNNKEL (reference sequence). As DNA, the CDR3 is TGTGCCAGCAGCCAAGATCCGGGGACTCGTGCGTACGAGCAGTACTTC. Encoded protein: CASSQDPGTRAYEQYF.

This rearrangement joins TRBV5-1 to TRBJ2-1, with a weak D call TRBD1 (6 bases). V lost 5 bases and J lost 4, with 10 bases in between. Germline V gives CDR1 SGHRS, CDR2 YFSETQ. The CDR3 covers 13 residues. The CDR3 DNA reads TGCGCCAGCAGATCCCAGGGGTACAATGAGCAGTTCTTC. As protein: CASRSQGYNEQFF.